The 29 T cell receptor beta chains below all came from one sample that was sequenced in a study of OX40 agonist ivuxolimab in advanced cancers. TCRdb's table, derived via immunoSEQ multiplex PCR, lists solely in-frame clones and lacks some. The data hold 55,000 to 70,000 clones, with nearly 90% observed a single time. The sequences come from CD4+ or CD8+ T cells sorted from blood, collected in a trial of the OX40 agonist ivuxolimab. Receptors were obtained from an adult with an advanced solid tumor such as melanoma, head and neck, liver or kidney cancer.

This chain connects TRBV30 to TRBJ1-6, with D maybe TRBD1 (6 bases). The V gene's germline CDR1 is GTSNPN and CDR2 SVGIG (reference sequence). The CDR3 runs 13 residues. Trimming took 3 bases from V and 8 from J, leaving 11 bases between them. The CDR3 nucleotides read TGTGCCTGGAGCGTACAGGGAGATTCACCCCTCCACTTT. Residues: CAWSVQGDSPLHF.

The J gene is TRBJ1-1, the V gene TRBV28, with D unclear. Per germline, CDR1 MDHEN and CDR2 SYDVKM. The CDR3 runs 13 residues. Trimming cost V 3 bases and J 1 base, with 6 bases left between them. The CDR3 sequence is CASSLLGNTEAFF. DNA for the CDR3: TGTGCCAGCAGTTTGTTGGGGAACACTGAAGCTTTCTTT.

This clone was seen once. The rearrangement uses TRBV15 and TRBJ1-1; D call uncertain. The CDR3 extends over 12 amino acids. Germline CDR1 is LNHNV and CDR2 is YYDKDF (reference sequence). With 8 bases removed from V and 0 bases from J, the gap between germline ends came to 7 bases. The CDR3 is CATGRLNTEAFF. The CDR3 nucleotides are TGTGCCACCGGACGCTTGAACACTGAAGCTTTCTTT. Full variable domain (rest looked up from reference TRBV15 and TRBJ1-1): DAMVIQNPRYQVTQFGKPVTLSCSQTLNHNVMYWYQQKSSQAPKLLFHYYDKDFNNEADTPDNFQSRRPNTSFCFLDIRSPGLGDTAMYLCATGRLNTEAFFGQGTRLTVV.

V gene TRBV6-6 combines with J gene TRBJ2-2, with TRBD2 matching over 13 bases. CDR1 is MNHNY and CDR2 is SVGAGI in the germline V gene (reference sequence). The CDR3 covers 15 residues. V lost 6 bases, J lost 6 bases, and 4 bases stayed unmatched. The CDR3, as DNA: TGTGCCAGCAGGCCTACTAGCGGGGGGGCCGGGGAGCTGTTTTTT. It translates to CASRPTSGGAGELFF.

In this sample, this clone turned up once. The genes are TRBV9 and TRBJ2-1, with 7 bases fitting TRBD2. This CDR3 is built from 16 residues. J gave up 11 bases and V 4 bases, and 18 bases lay outside the gene matches. Germline V gene data show CDR1 as SGDLS and CDR2 as YYNGEE. The DNA of the CDR3 is TGTGCCAGCAGCCCCCTGGAAGGGAGGGCTTATTGGAAGCAGTTCTTC. Amino acids: CASSPLEGRAYWKQFF.

V usage is TRBV6-1 and J usage is TRBJ2-3; D may be TRBD1 (6 bases). Trimming pared 3 bases from V and 3 bases from J, leaving 13 bases between. Germline CDR1 and CDR2: MNHNS and SASEGT. CDR3 size: 15 residues. The CDR3 sequence is CASSDQGFGTDTQYF. Here the CDR3 DNA reads TGTGCCAGCAGTGACCAGGGGTTCGGGACAGATACGCAGTATTTT.

The rearrangement uses TRBV18 and TRBJ2-1, with 8 positions matching TRBD2. The germline gives CDR1 KGHSH, CDR2 LQKENI. The CDR3 spans 15 residues. After removal of 5 bases from V and 6 bases from J, the junction contained 9 bases not matched to a gene. CDR3 DNA: TGTGCCAGCTCAGCATTAGCGGGATTCGGCAATGAGCAGTTCTTC. The encoded protein is CASSALAGFGNEQFF.

The chain has TRBV7-2 and TRBJ2-1; D perhaps matches TRBD2 (5 bases). The CDR3 has 13 amino acids. Trimming stripped 4 bases from V and 10 bases from J, with 14 bases between. Germline assignment: CDR1 SGHTA and CDR2 FQGNSA. DNA for the CDR3: TGTGCCAGCAGCTCCGACTACCCCTCGGAGCAGTTCTTC. Translating gives CASSSDYPSEQFF.

This chain joins TRBV9 and TRBJ1-5, with D maybe TRBD1 (5 bases). V shed 2 bases and J shed 7 bases, with 13 bases lying between them. The CDR3 loop spans 14 amino acids. From germline, CDR1 is SGDLS and CDR2 YYNGEE. In DNA, the CDR3 is TGTGCCAGCAGCGTTGGCCAGGGAGGACAGCCCCAGCATTTT. Its translation is CASSVGQGGQPQHF.

The V call is TRBV19, the J call TRBJ2-1; D ambiguous. Germline V gene data show CDR1 as LNHDA and CDR2 as SQIVND (reference sequence). Between the trimmed V and J ends, which lost 3 bases and 9 bases, there was a span of 12 bases. CDR3 length equals 13 residues. CDR3 sequence (DNA): TGTGCCAGTAGTATTCCCGGGCAAGTTGAGCAGTTCTTC. This codes for CASSIPGQVEQFF. The entire variable domain, with the rest obtained from reference TRBV19 and TRBJ2-1, is as follows: DGGITQSPKYLFRKEGQNVTLSCEQNLNHDAMYWYRQDPGQGLRLIYYSQIVNDFQKGDIAEGYSVSREKKESFPLTVTSAQKNPTAFYLCASSIPGQVEQFFGPGTRLTVL.

For the CDR3, the DNA is TGTGCCAGCAGTCAGCCTCACTATGGCTACACCTTC. This codes for CASSQPHYGYTF. The chain employs TRBV2 and TRBJ1-2; D call uncertain. Trimming left V 5 bases short and J 3 bases short, with 7 bases between. Per germline, CDR1 SNHLY and CDR2 FYNNEI. CDR3 length: 12 residues.

The rearrangement uses TRBV9 and TRBJ2-7; 8 nucleotides match TRBD2. The V and J ends lost 3 bases and 4 bases, in that order; junction bases with no gene match: 6. The CDR3 sequence is 14 residues long. CDR1 SGDLS and CDR2 YYNGEE come from the germline V gene. The CDR3 DNA reads TGTGCCAGCAGCGCTTTAGCGGGGCCTTACGAGCAGTACTTC. It is translated as CASSALAGPYEQYF.

The rearrangement joins TRBV7-9 to TRBJ2-3, with 7 bases that match TRBD2. This CDR3 contains 14 residues. The germline CDR1 and CDR2 sequences are SEHNR and FQNEAQ (reference sequence). Unmatched junction bases numbered 6, after V lost 8 bases and J lost 1 base. The CDR3 loop is CASPSGVGTDTQYF. The CDR3 nucleotides are TGTGCCAGCCCCAGCGGGGTAGGCACAGATACGCAGTATTTT.

CDR3 coding DNA: TGTGCCATCAGCAATACAGGGGGAGCCTACGAGCAGTACTTC. Translation gives CAISNTGGAYEQYF. The chain recombines TRBV10-3 with TRBJ2-7; 8 bases line up with TRBD1. Germline CDR1 is ENHRY and CDR2 is SYGVKD. Unmatched junction bases numbered 6, after V lost 6 bases and J lost 2 bases. The length of the CDR3 is 14 residues.

The chain combines TRBV2 with TRBJ2-2, with a weak D call TRBD1 (5 bases). CDR3 length: 15 residues. V was clipped by 5 bases and J by 5 bases, with 15 bases between them. Germline assignment: CDR1 SNHLY and CDR2 FYNNEI. The CDR3 sequence: CASSPSAGWTGELFF. The CDR3 bases are TGTGCCAGCAGTCCCTCCGCAGGGTGGACCGGGGAGCTGTTTTTT. Drawing the rest from reference TRBV2 and TRBJ2-2, the complete variable domain is EPEVTQTPSHQVTQMGQEVILRCVPISNHLYFYWYRQILGQKVEFLVSFYNNEISEKSEIFDDQFSVERPDGSNFTLKIRSTKLEDSAMYFCASSPSAGWTGELFFGEGSRLTVL.

The rearrangement links TRBV5-1 to TRBJ1-1, with D tentatively TRBD1 (5 bases). Germline-derived CDR1 and CDR2 are SGHRS and YFSETQ. The CDR3 consists of 15 residues. V was clipped by 3 bases and J by 3 bases, with 15 bases between them. The DNA for the CDR3 is TGCGCCAGCAGCTCGGTGGGACGGCAACACACTGAAGCTTTCTTT. Its translation: CASSSVGRQHTEAFF. The variable domain in full, with the rest retrieved from reference TRBV5-1 and TRBJ1-1, is KAGVTQTPRYLIKTRGQQVTLSCSPISGHRSVSWYQQTPGQGLQFLFEYFSETQRNKGNFPGRFSGRQFSNSRSEMNVSTLELGDSALYLCASSSVGRQHTEAFFGQGTRLTVV.

This clone has more than one count but fewer than ten. The chain recombines TRBV5-6 with TRBJ2-5; D possibly matches TRBD1 or TRBD2 (5 bases each). The V gene lost 0 bases and the J gene lost 5 bases, with 11 bases spanning the gap. The CDR3 has 14 residues. From germline, CDR1 is SGHDT and CDR2 YYEEEE. This CDR3 reads CASSLAGLRETQYF. CDR3 in DNA: TGTGCCAGCAGCTTGGCGGGGCTCCGCGAGACCCAGTACTTC. Full variable domain (outside the CDR3, taken from reference TRBV5-6 and TRBJ2-5): DAGVTQSPTHLIKTRGQQVTLRCSPKSGHDTVSWYQQALGQGPQFIFQYYEEEERQRGNFPDRFSGHQFPNYSSELNVNALLLGDSALYLCASSLAGLRETQYFGPGTRLLVL.

The J gene is TRBJ2-1, the V gene TRBV5-1, with 9 bases identical to TRBD1. CDR1 and CDR2 (germline): SGHRS, YFSETQ. This CDR3 is built from 15 residues. V was pared by 4 bases and J by 1 base, with 3 bases of the junction left unmatched. CDR3 amino acids: CASSRDRDSYNEQFF. CDR3 sequence (DNA): TGCGCCAGCAGCCGGGACAGGGATTCCTACAATGAGCAGTTCTTC.

The CDR3 DNA follows: TGTGCCAGCAGCCAGGGAGCAGATACGCAGTATTTT. The encoded protein is CASSQGADTQYF. The V call is TRBV7-2, the J call TRBJ2-3, with D perhaps given as TRBD1 or TRBD2 (5 bases each). CDR1 is SGHTA and CDR2 is FQGNSA in the germline V gene. The CDR3 has 12 amino acids. V lost 5 bases, J lost 4 bases, and 7 bases lay in between. Based on the CDR3 plus reference TRBV7-2 and TRBJ2-3, the full variable domain is GAGVSQSPSNKVTEKGKDVELRCDPISGHTALYWYRQSLGQGLEFLIYFQGNSAPDKSGLPSDRFSAERTGGSVSTLTIQRTQQEDSAVYLCASSQGADTQYFGPGTRLTVL.

The rearrangement links TRBV7-3 to TRBJ1-1; D is uncertain. Trimming shortened V by 2 bases and J by 2 bases, and 9 bases separated the two germline ends. The CDR3 consists of 14 residues. Germline CDR1 SGHTA, CDR2 FQGTGA. The CDR3 DNA follows: TGTGCCAGCAGCTTAGGTGGCAGTAACACTGAAGCTTTCTTT. As protein: CASSLGGSNTEAFF. Drawing the rest from reference TRBV7-3 and TRBJ1-1, the complete variable domain is GAGVSQTPSNKVTEKGKYVELRCDPISGHTALYWYRQSLGQGPEFLIYFQGTGAADDSGLPNDRFFAVRPEGSVSTLKIQRTERGDSAVYLCASSLGGSNTEAFFGQGTRLTVV.

This clone was observed a few times. The chain uses TRBV18 and TRBJ2-1, with 7 bases matching TRBD1. Germline CDR1 is KGHSH and CDR2 is LQKENI. V lost 3 bases to trimming and J lost 2 bases; unmatched junction nucleotides: 1. The CDR3 totals 14 residues. DNA of the CDR3: TGTGCCAGCTCACCGACAGGGACCTACAATGAGCAGTTCTTC. Translated, it gives CASSPTGTYNEQFF.

The chain carries TRBV4-3 and TRBJ2-3; D not resolved. The CDR3 has 18 residues. From germline, CDR1 is LGHNA and CDR2 YSLEER. Trimming left V 0 bases short and J 2 bases short, with 18 bases between. CDR3 DNA sequence: TGCGCCAGCAGCCAAGATCCCTTTGGGGTTGGGGACACAGATACGCAGTATTTT. Translated: CASSQDPFGVGDTDTQYF.

The genes are TRBV6-6 and TRBJ2-2; the D call may be TRBD1 or TRBD2 (5 bases each). Germline loops: CDR1 MNHNY, CDR2 SVGAGI (reference sequence). Trimming shortened V by 2 bases and J by 5 bases, and 15 bases separated the two germline ends. This CDR3 is 16 amino acids long. CDR3 sequence (DNA): TGTGCCAGCAGTTACCGGGCAGGGAGAGGAACCGGGGAGCTGTTTTTT. It encodes CASSYRAGRGTGELFF.

The genes are TRBV9 and TRBJ1-3; D is ambiguous. This CDR3 region has 14 residues. Trimming stripped 4 bases from V and 4 bases from J, with 12 bases between. CDR1 is SGDLS, CDR2 YYNGEE, per germline. The CDR3 protein is CASSPGLAGNTIYF. The CDR3 region has the DNA TGTGCCAGCAGCCCCGGGTTGGCCGGAAACACCATATATTTT.

The genes are TRBV7-2 and TRBJ2-2, with D perhaps TRBD2 (6 bases). Trimming left V 5 bases short and J 6 bases short, with 13 bases between. Germline CDR1 SGHTA, CDR2 FQGNSA. The CDR3 has 14 amino acids. The CDR3 here is CASSQSEGPGELFF. CDR3 nucleotides: TGTGCCAGCAGCCAATCGGAGGGTCCCGGGGAGCTGTTTTTT. The whole variable domain, filled in from reference TRBV7-2 and TRBJ2-2, reads GAGVSQSPSNKVTEKGKDVELRCDPISGHTALYWYRQSLGQGLEFLIYFQGNSAPDKSGLPSDRFSAERTGGSVSTLTIQRTQQEDSAVYLCASSQSEGPGELFFGEGSRLTVL.

J is TRBJ2-2 and V is TRBV7-9; D unresolved. The CDR3 extends over 14 amino acids. The germline V gene has CDR1 SEHNR and CDR2 FQNEAQ (reference sequence). Trimming pared 5 bases from V and 3 bases from J, leaving 10 bases between. The DNA of the CDR3 is TGTGCCAGCAGCCCCCCCGTCTACACCGGGGAGCTGTTTTTT. Amino acids: CASSPPVYTGELFF. The full variable domain, completed using reference TRBV7-9 and TRBJ2-2, is DTGVSQNPRHKITKRGQNVTFRCDPISEHNRLYWYRQTLGQGPEFLTYFQNEAQLEKSRLLSDRFSAERPKGSFSTLEIQRTEQGDSAMYLCASSPPVYTGELFFGEGSRLTVL.

The genes are TRBV6-1 and TRBJ2-7; 9 bases line up with TRBD2. Germline values: CDR1 MNHNS, CDR2 SASEGT. There are 15 residues in the CDR3. The J segment lost 2 bases and the V segment lost 5 bases, leaving 7 bases of the junction unmatched. The chain's CDR3 is CASSTIAGDPYEQYF. CDR3 DNA sequence: TGTGCCAGCAGTACTATAGCGGGAGATCCCTACGAGCAGTACTTC.

The chain carries TRBV5-1 and TRBJ1-1; no clear D gene. The CDR3 extends over 12 amino acids. Germline V gene data show CDR1 as SGHRS and CDR2 as YFSETQ. V lost 2 bases and J 7 bases, leaving 9 bases between the germline ends. The DNA for the CDR3 is TGCGCCAGCAGCTTTTTGGGCGATGAAGCTTTCTTT. Translating it yields CASSFLGDEAFF.

Here the CDR3 DNA reads TGCGCCAGCAGCCTCGACAGGTATAGCAATCAGCCCCAGCATTTT. This sequence encodes CASSLDRYSNQPQHF. The rearrangement links TRBV4-3 to TRBJ1-5, with D tentatively TRBD1 (6 bases). The V and J ends lost 4 bases and 0 bases respectively, with 10 bases between them. The germline gives CDR1 LGHNA, CDR2 YSLEER. The CDR3 spans 15 residues.